The 11 T cell receptor beta chains reported below all come from one sample, sequenced in a study of blood T cell repertoires in COVID-19. Method: immunoSEQ multiplex PCR; TCRdb's copy keeps in-frame clones and lacks some. Seen here are 300,000 to 400,000 clones, 91% observed once, and the top ten hold less than 3.5%. The sequenced material came from peripheral blood. The receptors stem from a woman aged 18 to 35 who had recovered from COVID-19.

CDR3 amino acids: CATSSLRDRGYEQYV. As DNA, the CDR3 is TGTGCCACCAGCAGCCTACGGGACAGGGGCTACGAGCAGTACGTC. The rearrangement uses TRBV15 and TRBJ2-7; TRBD1 matches 10 bases. Germline-derived CDR1 and CDR2 are LNHNV and YYDKDF (reference sequence). V lost 3 bases and J lost 3; bases outside the gene matches: 5. The CDR3 has 15 amino acids.

The chain combines TRBV6-2 or TRBV6-3 with TRBJ1-5; 8 positions match TRBD1. With 5 bases clipped from V and 7 bases from J, the junction kept 10 bases outside the gene matches. The CDR3 has 15 amino acids. The V gene's germline CDR1 is MNHEY and CDR2 SVGEGT. The CDR3 DNA sequence: TGTGCCAGCAGTCGCCCTGGACAGGGTTTCCAGCCCCAGCATTTT. Protein product: CASSRPGQGFQPQHF.

The V and J genes are TRBV15 and TRBJ1-2, with TRBD1 matching 7 bases. The trim removed 4 bases at V and 6 bases at J, leaving 5 bases unmatched. The CDR3 totals 13 residues. In germline, CDR1 is LNHNV, CDR2 YYDKDF (reference sequence). The CDR3 region is CATSTGTEDGYTF. The CDR3, as DNA: TGTGCCACCAGCACCGGGACAGAAGATGGCTACACCTTC.

The chain carries TRBV30 and TRBJ1-2; a weak D match, TRBD1 (6 bases). The germline CDR1 and CDR2 sequences are GTSNPN and SVGIG (reference sequence). The CDR3 has 15 residues. Trimming removed 5 bases at V and 12 bases at J, with 28 bases between. The CDR3 is CAWGGDPGQGFKDTF. The CDR3 DNA sequence: TGTGCCTGGGGGGGGGATCCGGGACAAGGCTTTAAGGACACCTTC.

The chain combines TRBV5-1 with TRBJ2-1, with D possibly matching TRBD2 (6 bases). V lost 4 bases to trimming and J lost 8 bases, with 13 bases between them. This CDR3 has 13 amino acids. Germline V gene sequence: CDR1 SGHRS, CDR2 YFSETQ. CDR3 protein: CASSVLAPDEQFF. CDR3 bases: TGCGCCAGCAGCGTTCTAGCGCCGGATGAGCAGTTCTTC.

A few counts support this clone. The J gene is TRBJ1-1, the V gene TRBV7-9; 8 bases are shared with TRBD1. Germline loops: CDR1 SEHNR, CDR2 FQNEAQ (reference sequence). With 7 bases clipped from V and 5 bases from J, the junction kept 6 bases outside the gene matches. The CDR3 consists of 13 residues. In DNA, the CDR3 is TGTGCCAGCAATACAGGGGGGCGGACTGAAGCTTTCTTT. This translates into CASNTGGRTEAFF.

CDR3 loop: CASSYTPLVARGEETQYF. The DNA for the CDR3 is TGTGCCAGCAGTTATACCCCACTGGTCGCAAGGGGTGAAGAGACCCAGTACTTC. The rearrangement links TRBV6-2 or TRBV6-3 to TRBJ2-5; possibly TRBD1 for D (5 bases). The CDR3 has 18 amino acids. The germline V gene encodes CDR1 MNHEY and CDR2 SVGEGT. V was trimmed by 3 bases and J by 3 bases, leaving 23 bases between them.

The chain joins TRBV10-3 to TRBJ2-2, with 7 positions matching TRBD1. Germline assignment: CDR1 ENHRY and CDR2 SYGVKD. CDR3 length equals 15 residues. J lost 6 bases, V lost 1 base, and 5 bases had no gene match. The CDR3 nucleotides are TGTGCCATCAGTGAGTTGTACAGGGGTGCCGGGGAGCTGTTTTTT. This gives the protein CAISELYRGAGELFF.

The chain links TRBV7-2 to TRBJ1-2, with 9 bases that match TRBD1. This CDR3 is built from 16 residues. From germline, CDR1 is SGHTA and CDR2 FQGNSA. V shed 2 bases and J 5 bases; nucleotides not matched to a gene: 9. Written as DNA, the CDR3 is TGTGCCAGCAGCTTACCCCGAGGACAGGGGAGATATGGCTACACCTTC. This gives the protein CASSLPRGQGRYGYTF. The full variable domain, its missing parts supplied by reference TRBV7-2 and TRBJ1-2, is GAGVSQSPSNKVTEKGKDVELRCDPISGHTALYWYRQSLGQGLEFLIYFQGNSAPDKSGLPSDRFSAERTGGSVSTLTIQRTQQEDSAVYLCASSLPRGQGRYGYTFGSGTRLTVV.

J is TRBJ2-3 and V is TRBV13; D remains unclear. Trimming took 0 bases from V and 14 from J, leaving 18 bases between them. Germline V gene data show CDR1 as PRHDT and CDR2 as FYEKMQ (reference sequence). This CDR3 comprises 14 residues. CDR3: CASSLGRSLEVMYF. The CDR3 DNA reads as TGTGCCAGCAGCTTAGGCCGATCCTTAGAGGTTATGTATTTT.

A note on this clone: The sample holds other DNA sequences that translate to the same CDR3. The chain links TRBV3-1 (or the pseudogene TRBV3-2) to TRBJ2-3; 12 nucleotides line up with TRBD2. Trimming at V came to 1 base and at J to 4 bases, leaving 0 bases not matched to a gene. Germline V gene lookup returns CDR1 LGHDT and CDR2 YNNKEL (reference sequence). The CDR3 consists of 15 residues. The CDR3 nucleotides read TGTGCCAGCAGCCAAGGACTAGCGGGAGCAGATACGCAGTATTTT. Residues: CASSQGLAGADTQYF.